This TCR beta chain originates from a study of cytomegalovirus exposure and HLA in healthy donors (dated by TCRdb to about 2017). Study-wide context: In an earlier analysis of about 560 of the donors, about 270 Gb of sequence data and 95 million to 130 million unique TCR beta sequences from roughly 180 million T cells were reported. An early release covering roughly 600 HLA-typed donors comprised about 320 gigabases of sequencing data and tens of millions of unique TCR sequences. Of the roughly 390 genotyped donors, 65% to 90% fell in the genetic ancestry cluster associated with self-reported Caucasian donors. The study aimed to test whether signatures of past pathogen exposure could be identified by cataloging public T cell receptors. The study used immunosequencing to profile the T cell repertoires of several hundred subjects and linked those repertoires to cytomegalovirus serostatus. Besides the first cohort of more than 650 subjects, a separate validation cohort made up of some 110 different subjects was used. The study combined high-throughput TCR immunosequencing, statistical association of individual TCRs with disease status, and machine learning to predict cytomegalovirus infection status. A later analysis re-analyzed previously published TCR beta repertoires from 500 to 700 donors and added high-resolution HLA genotyping to study TCR occurrence patterns. The later analysis used no new phenotypic data to find candidate immune exposures, relying instead on TCR beta sequences and their occurrence across donors. An earlier analysis of more than 450 of the donors used high-throughput TCR beta sequencing to judge whether each TCR beta V gene segment behaved as functional or pseudogenic. Donor age, sex, ethnicity and CMV serostatus were collected together with the repertoire data. Genome-wide SNP genotypes for about 60% of the roughly 670 donors were used in a later genetic analysis, which treated that subset as a discovery cohort. Every repertoire in the discovery cohort had been generated on one and the same sequencing platform. Both class I and class II loci were covered by HLA typing, at four-digit resolution. Typing coverage varied by locus: about 629-630 donors for A, B, C, DRB1 and DQB1; more than 500 for DQA1; over 600 for DPA1; approximately 470 for DPB1. Roughly 5 DR-DQ haplotypes were handled as single units for association and clustering, since linkage in the cohort was strong. Across approximately 420 genotyped donors of the cohort, an average of about 220,000 unique TCR beta nucleotide sequences per donor were sequenced, and roughly a sixth of those sequences were non-productive. Broader findings and caveats from the paper: Strong co-occurrence of HLA alleles, especially DR and DQ, made assigning TCR associations to individual alleles difficult. V-gene and J-gene trimming of TCR beta chains was associated with a missense DCLRE1C variant in a later genetic analysis, and the association was replicated in an independent cohort. In a later analysis, HLA-associated TCR beta chains showed more clonal expansion and lower generation probabilities than non-associated chains that were equally common. In an earlier analysis of some 640 of the donors, most TCR beta V segments were observed in productive rearrangements about 87% or about 30% of the time, broadly matching IMGT annotations. The study gave a list of some 150 TCR beta chains associated with cytomegalovirus. A further reported finding was that TCR beta sequences accurately predicted the HLA-A and HLA-B alleles for most subjects in the first cohort. A few of the identified cytomegalovirus-associated TCR beta chains were confirmed in vitro to be specific for cytomegalovirus antigens. Cytomegalovirus status was reported to be diagnosed by the classifier with high specificity and sensitivity in both the original and validation cohorts. In a later analysis, several top co-occurrence clusters were reported to appear linked to parvovirus B19, influenza, CMV and Epstein-Barr virus. Because counts were too low, 15 or so rarely observed V segments, including chromosome 9 orphons, were excluded from the earlier analysis of fewer than 650 of the donors. According to a later analysis, TCR association rates differed among HLA loci, with DRB1 alleles showing the most associated TCRs and HLA-C alleles showing the fewest. The cohort was sequenced for TCR beta chains only, and without alpha or paired-chain data the features that could be detected were limited. CMV serostatus was the only immune exposure information available for the cohort. Correlated functional status among segregating V segments might be attributable to linkage disequilibrium, but an unknown experimental factor could not be ruled out. Compared with the approximately 670-donor mean, donors in an Asian-associated ancestry cluster had fewer N-insertions in productive TCRs, according to a later genetic analysis. The sequencing pipeline was judged likely to have produced a cluster of highly shared sequence variants as a technical artifact. Most TCR sequences were seen in very few donors, while some public TCRs were found in many individuals. The 87-base-pair reads could not distinguish some IMGT-functional V segments, including TRBV6-2 and TRBV6-3, so those segments were excluded. A later analysis associated approximately 17,000 TCR beta sequences with specific HLA alleles at a false discovery rate of 0.05. The authors suggested that the approach could potentially be generalized to other disease states and immunological phenotypes. Sequencing depth was assumed to be roughly uniform across donors in the presence/absence analyses, though that assumption may not hold. HLA typing was unavailable for some donors at each locus, so association tests used only the typed subset. According to a later analysis, most CMV-associated TCR beta chains appeared to be HLA-restricted, and the HLA associations seemed to be driven largely by CMV exposure.

Unmatched junction bases come to 0, with V trimmed by 0 bases and J by 4 bases. The CDR3 spans 16 residues, from the cysteine through the phenylalanine. CDR3 DNA only is kept here, 48 bases in frame from base 1. CDR1 is given as MNHEY and CDR2 as SVGAGI, both from the germline V gene. The library relied on the immunoSEQ multiplex PCR assay. For the multiplex PCR, a mixture combining 60 forward primers for TCR Vbeta segments and 13 reverse primers for TCR Jbeta segments was used. The CDR3 region of rearranged TCR beta genes was amplified from genomic DNA by a multiplex PCR assay. The Illumina HiSeq System was used to sequence the amplified TCR beta libraries as 87-base-pair reads. The original methods were these. A later analysis tallied roughly 80 million unique TCR beta chains across the 660 or so repertoires, and about 10 million of those chains were shared by two or more donors. Raw reads were error-corrected and collapsed into unique sequences with a nearest-neighbor algorithm that merged closely related sequences to remove PCR and sequencing errors. V, D and J gene segments were assigned by aligning CDR3 sequences to IMGT reference sequences. For a sequence to be retained, at least a six-nucleotide match to both a V gene segment and a J gene segment was required. Rearrangements were called productive when the CDR3 lacked stop codons and stayed in frame with V and J; all others were non-productive. CDR3 was defined according to IMGT convention as the region running from the second conserved V-encoded cysteine to the conserved J-encoded phenylalanine. The earlier analysis of roughly 590 of the donors excluded any sequence lacking an unambiguous match to a single V gene segment. In an earlier analysis of a few hundred of the donors, a V segment was called functional when productive rearrangements were above 56.7%, and segregating when the standard deviation between donors exceeded 5%. To diagnose cytomegalovirus status from the catalog of TCR beta chain sequences, a statistical classification framework was built. V and J gene assignment, in a later analysis, came from comparing TCR nucleotide sequences with IMGT/GENE-DB human TR gene sequences. The TCRdist pipeline was used in a later analysis to assign CDR3 sequences and most-parsimonious VDJ recombination scenarios. In a later analysis, every TCR beta chain was defined by the combination of its CDR3 amino acid sequence and its V-gene family, and reads without a unique V-gene family were dropped. A later analysis removed roughly 590 highly shared, low-generation-probability nucleotide sequences to deal with suspected cross-contamination and a sequencing artifact. For each public chain, a later analysis derived a clonal expansion index from normalized ranks of inferred template counts within each repertoire. In a later analysis, generation probabilities were computed with a VDJ recombination model fitted to out-of-frame rearrangements, and the resulting probabilities were checked against IGoR. In a later analysis, hypergeometric tests were used to score TCR-TCR, TCR-HLA and TCR-CMV co-occurrence, with a repertoire-size bias correction applied to TCR pairs. A later analysis estimated false discovery rates by permuting HLA or CMV assignments 20 times. In a later analysis, co-occurring TCRs were grouped using DBSCAN, with TCRdist sequence similarity added in when clustering inside HLA-allele-positive subsets. For co-occurrence clustering, repertoires with fewer than 30,000 or more than 120,000 public chains were excluded, along with four or five repertoires with anomalous nucleotide sharing. TCRdb holds this immuneACCESS table with in-frame rearrangements only. Some clones are missing; in checked studies, unresolved V genes explain under half, and the rest has no known cause. That table furnishes V, J and clone size, whereas the DNA furnished D and trimming. In all, the sample holds 100,000 to 150,000 clones, and approximately 78% of those were seen once. Together, the top ten hold 9.5% to 13% of the sample.

This clone was recorded a few times. Its antigen target is currently unknown. No quality values exist for individual bases; no much larger clone is one base distant. In total, just over 650 healthy bone marrow donors made up the cohort. Cohort members were all nominally healthy when sampled, although unrecorded immune exposures were likely present. The donor was CMV seropositive and was included in the group of 250 to 300 seropositive cohort members. Each donor provided a peripheral blood sample, and peripheral blood mononuclear cells were used for TCR beta sequencing. Genomic DNA was extracted from the blood cell samples with the Qiagen DNeasy Blood Extraction Kit.

The receptor was isolated from a man in his thirties or forties in good health and CMV-seropositive. The sample taken for sequencing was PBMCs. The chain couples TRBV6-5 to TRBJ2-2, with 12 bases in between that match TRBD2. The sequenced DNA: TGTGCCAGCAGTTACTCGACTAGCGGGAGCACCGGGGAGCTGTTTTTT. It codes for CASSYSTSGSTGELFF.